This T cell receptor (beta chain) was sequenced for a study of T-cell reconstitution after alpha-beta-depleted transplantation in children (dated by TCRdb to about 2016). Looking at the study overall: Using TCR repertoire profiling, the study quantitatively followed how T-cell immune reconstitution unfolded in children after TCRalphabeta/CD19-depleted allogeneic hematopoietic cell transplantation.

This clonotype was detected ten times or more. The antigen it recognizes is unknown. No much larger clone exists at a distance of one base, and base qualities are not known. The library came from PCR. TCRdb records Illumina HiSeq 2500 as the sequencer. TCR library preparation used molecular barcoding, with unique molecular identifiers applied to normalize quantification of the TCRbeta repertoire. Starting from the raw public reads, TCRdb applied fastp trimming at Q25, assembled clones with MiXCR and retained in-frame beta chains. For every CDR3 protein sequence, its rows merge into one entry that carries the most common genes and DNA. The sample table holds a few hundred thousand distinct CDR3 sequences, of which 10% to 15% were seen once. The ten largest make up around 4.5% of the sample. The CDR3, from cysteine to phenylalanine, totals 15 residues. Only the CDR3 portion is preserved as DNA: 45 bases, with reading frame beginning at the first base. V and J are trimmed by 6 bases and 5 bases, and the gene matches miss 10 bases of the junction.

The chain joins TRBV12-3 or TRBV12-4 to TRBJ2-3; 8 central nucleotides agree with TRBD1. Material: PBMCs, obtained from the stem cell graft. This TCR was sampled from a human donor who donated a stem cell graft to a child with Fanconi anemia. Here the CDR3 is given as CASSPDRVGIDTQYF. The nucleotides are TGTGCCAGCAGCCCGGACAGGGTAGGAATAGATACGCAGTATTTT.